This TCR beta chain was documented in a study of blood T cells in healthy people across ages. There are 15 residues in the CDR3. V was clipped by 0 bases and J by 3 bases, with 14 bases between them. Germline V lookup: CDR1 GTSNPN, CDR2 SVGIG (reference sequence). A second PCR, run for about 7 to 11 cycles, used a sample-barcoded 5' primer plus a J-beta primer mix. Each CDR3 protein gets one entry after TCRdb re-called the 5' RACE reads with MiXCR. Found here are 800,000 to 950,000 distinct CDR3 sequences, around 36% of them singletons; the top ten hold around 13%. The chain couples TRBV30 to TRBJ2-5; tentative D call: TRBD1 (6 bases). Material: blood. This sequence was found in a man between 18 and 29 years old in good health. The CDR3 DNA reads TGTGCCTGGAGTGTACCCCGCGGACAGAAAGAGACCCAGTACTTC. Amino acid sequence: CAWSVPRGQKETQYF.